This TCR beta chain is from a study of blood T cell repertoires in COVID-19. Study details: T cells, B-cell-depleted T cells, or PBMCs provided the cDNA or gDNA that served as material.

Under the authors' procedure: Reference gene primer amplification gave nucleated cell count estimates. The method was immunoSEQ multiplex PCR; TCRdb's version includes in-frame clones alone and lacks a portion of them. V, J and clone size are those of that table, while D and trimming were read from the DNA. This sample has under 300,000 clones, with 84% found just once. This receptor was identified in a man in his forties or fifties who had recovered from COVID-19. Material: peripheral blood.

The CDR3 loop is CSVPSAGTGNLNYGYTF. CDR3 in DNA: TGCAGCGTTCCTTCGGCCGGGACAGGAAACCTAAACTATGGCTACACCTTC. This chain links TRBV29-1 with TRBJ1-2, with TRBD1 matching 8 bases. Unmatched junction bases numbered 16, after V lost 5 bases and J lost 2 bases. Germline CDR1 is SQVTM and CDR2 is ANQGSEA. The CDR3 contains 17 residues.